The T cell receptor beta chain described here comes from a study of blood T cell repertoires in COVID-19. Study-level information: Acute and convalescent COVID-19 samples came from the United States, Italy and Spain.

Authors' analysis steps: By means of reference gene primer amplification, nucleated cell counts were estimated. Sequenced by immunoSEQ multiplex PCR; TCRdb stores in-frame clones only, minus some. V, J and clone size derive from that table, while D and trimming were established from the DNA sequence. Of tens of thousands of clones in the sample, 75% to 95% were seen once. Germline trimming cut 4 bases from V and 3 bases from J; bases unmatched to any gene: 7. Germline-derived CDR1 and CDR2 are SEHNR and FQNEAQ (reference sequence). This CDR3 comprises 15 residues. Sequencing input: peripheral blood. The TCR originated in a woman aged 45 to 65 in a cohort sampled during active COVID-19. The V call is TRBV7-9, the J call TRBJ2-3; 7 positions agree with TRBD2. CDR3 sequence (DNA): TGTGCCAGCAGCTCCCGGGACTATAAGACAGATACGCAGTATTTT. Residues: CASSSRDYKTDTQYF.